The present entry profiles one T cell receptor (beta chain) with its context. Its target is not known. A J-beta primer mix and a sample-barcoded 5' primer were used in a second PCR of roughly 6 to 11 cycles. Each single sample gave us at least 2.5 million CDR3-containing paired-end reads. MiXCR, run by TCRdb on the 5' RACE reads, gives a single entry per CDR3 protein. The sample gives around 580,000 distinct CDR3 sequences, more than 45% of which show up once; under 30% is in the top ten. Per individual sample, total RNA of at least 5 micrograms was extracted. This entry belongs to a study of blood T cells in healthy people across ages. For the study at large: The capture of about one barcoded beta molecule per two T cells was achieved by template switching.

Study results and caveats: Older individuals had lower TCR beta diversity per million T cells (the decline was roughly linear).

The source of this sequence is a man older than 75 in good health. Sequencing used blood.

As DNA, the CDR3 is TGCAGCGTGTCTGGTGGGGGCAATCAGCCCCAGCATTTT. Its protein product is CSVSGGGNQPQHF. The chain links TRBV29-1 to TRBJ1-5, with D hard to call. The V end lost 6 bases, the J end lost 2 bases, and 11 bases lay between the germline ends. There are 13 residues in the CDR3. The germline gives CDR1 SQVTM, CDR2 ANQGSEA.